What follows are 28 T cell receptor beta chains derived from one specimen sequenced in a study of Graves' ophthalmopathy and Graves' hyperthyroidism. Amplified material comprised TCR beta CDR3 regions derived from RNA transcripts. The first-round RT-PCR employed HTBI primers together with the Qiagen OneStep RT-PCR kit. A multiplex PCR was then performed as the second round. TCRdb used MiXCR to reprocess the multiplex PCR reads, holding one entry per CDR3 protein. Among under 200,000 distinct CDR3 sequences listed, 30% to 45% were seen once. What was sequenced was peripheral blood. The receptors stem from a woman aged 35 to 49 with Graves' ophthalmopathy.

Ten or more counts support this clonotype. The V gene is TRBV10-3, the J gene TRBJ1-5; unclear D gene. CDR3 length: 12 residues. The V and J ends lost 5 bases and 6 bases respectively, with 8 bases between them. CDR1 is ENHRY and CDR2 is SYGVKD in the germline V gene. The CDR3 DNA follows: TGTGCCATCAGTCGGACGGGTCAGCCCCAGCATTTT. This encodes CAISRTGQPQHF.

This clonotype was seen more than once but under ten times. V and J are TRBV6-2 or TRBV6-3 and TRBJ2-2, with D perhaps TRBD2 (6 bases). V lost 2 bases and J 0 bases, leaving 13 bases between the germline ends. The CDR3 contains 17 residues. Germline V gene data show CDR1 as MNHEY and CDR2 as SVGEGT. CDR3 DNA: TGTGCCAGCAGTTACCAAATCGGGGGAGCGAACACCGGGGAGCTGTTTTTT. This sequence encodes CASSYQIGGANTGELFF.

This clonotype has just a few counts. The chain employs TRBV6-1 and TRBJ1-5; D unclear. The CDR3 is made up of 16 amino acids. Trimming took off 6 bases at V and 4 bases at J, with 19 bases between the two ends. CDR1 and CDR2 (germline): MNHNS, SASEGT. This chain's CDR3 is CASSGTEVLRNQPQHF. The CDR3 DNA follows: TGTGCCAGCAGCGGAACCGAGGTCCTAAGGAATCAGCCCCAGCATTTT.

At least ten counts were recorded for this clonotype. The chain combines TRBV7-8 with TRBJ1-5, with 7 bases lining up with TRBD1. The CDR3 covers 14 residues. The V gene's germline CDR1 is SGHVS and CDR2 FQNEAQ. The V gene end was trimmed by 6 bases and the J gene end by 4 bases; junction bases not matched to a gene: 6. CDR3 in DNA: TGTGCCAGCAGACAGGGGAGGTCGAATCAGCCCCAGCATTTT. This encodes CASRQGRSNQPQHF.

Only a few counts were recorded for this clonotype. The genes are TRBV3-1 and TRBJ1-2, with 10 bases aligning to TRBD1. V lost 0 bases, J lost 7 bases, and 5 bases stayed unmatched. Germline V gene lookup returns CDR1 LGHDT and CDR2 YNNKEL (reference sequence). This CDR3 has 15 residues. The CDR3 sequence: CASSQDWGTGVGYTF. For the CDR3, the DNA is TGTGCCAGCAGCCAAGATTGGGGGACAGGGGTTGGCTACACCTTC.

This clonotype was recorded many times. The chain combines TRBV6-1 with TRBJ1-2; 10 bases fit TRBD1. This CDR3 has 16 amino acids. Germline-derived CDR1 and CDR2 are MNHNS and SASEGT. J gave up 4 bases and V 6 bases, and 11 bases lay outside the gene matches. Here the CDR3 DNA reads TGTGCCAGCAGCCCCCGGGACAGGGGAGGAGGCTATGGCTACACCTTC. Protein sequence: CASSPRDRGGGYGYTF.

This clonotype came up many times. The chain is built from TRBV7-6 and TRBJ2-5; D is perhaps TRBD1 or TRBD2 (6 bases each). Between the trimmed V and J ends, which lost 2 bases and 4 bases, there was a span of 14 bases. This CDR3 region has 15 residues. The germline V gene has CDR1 SGHVS and CDR2 FNYEAQ. In DNA, the CDR3 is TGTGCCAGCAGCTTAAGATCGGGGGCGGGAGAGACCCAGTACTTC. Amino acid sequence: CASSLRSGAGETQYF.

This clonotype was seen ten or more times. This chain uses TRBV12-3 or TRBV12-4 with TRBJ1-2; D is ambiguous. With 1 base removed from V and 4 bases from J, the gap between germline ends came to 7 bases. The CDR3 length is 13 residues. The CDR3 region has the DNA TGTGCCAGCAGTTTAGGGTACTTCTATGGCTACACCTTC. Translation: CASSLGYFYGYTF.

This chain links TRBV12-3 or TRBV12-4 with TRBJ2-5; D is perhaps TRBD2 (5 bases). The CDR3 is made up of 17 amino acids. Trimming left V 5 bases short and J 1 base short, with 20 bases between. In DNA form, the CDR3 reads TGTGCCAGCAGTACCTCCTTTACCCACGGAGGCCAAGAGACCCAGTACTTC. Protein: CASSTSFTHGGQETQYF.

This chain joins TRBV28 and TRBJ2-2, with 8 bases matching TRBD2. J lost 4 bases, V lost 6 bases, and 16 bases had no gene match. The CDR3 runs to 18 residues. Germline V lookup: CDR1 MDHEN, CDR2 SYDVKM. CDR3 region: CASSPLGRAGGLTGELFF. In DNA, the CDR3 is TGTGCCAGCAGCCCCTTAGGGCGTGCGGGAGGTCTCACCGGGGAGCTGTTTTTT.

This clonotype appeared many times. The CDR3 here is CASSLGPGRTPYEQYF. For the CDR3, the DNA is TGTGCCAGCAGCTTAGGTCCAGGGCGAACCCCCTACGAGCAGTACTTC. The gene calls are TRBV7-8 and TRBJ2-7; tentative D call: TRBD1 (5 bases). Trimming removed 1 base at V and 2 bases at J, with 15 bases between. Germline CDR1 SGHVS, CDR2 FQNEAQ. The CDR3 is made up of 16 amino acids.

This clonotype was recorded at least ten times. The chain carries TRBV29-1 and TRBJ1-3; D is ambiguous. The V end was cut by 4 bases, the J end by 0 bases, with 10 bases between. CDR1 SQVTM and CDR2 ANQGSEA come from the germline V gene. The CDR3 totals 14 residues. The CDR3 region is CSVGETISGNTIYF. Written as DNA, the CDR3 is TGCAGCGTTGGAGAGACCATCTCTGGAAACACCATATATTTT.

The genes are TRBV11-2 and TRBJ1-1; 7 nucleotides align to TRBD1. With 5 bases clipped from V and 2 bases from J, the junction kept 11 bases outside the gene matches. There are 16 residues in the CDR3. From germline, CDR1 is SGHAT and CDR2 FQNNGV. In nucleotides, the CDR3 is TGTGCCAGCAGCCAGGGGGGGCGCGGTGGAAACACTGAAGCTTTCTTT. Its protein product is CASSQGGRGGNTEAFF.

The chain employs TRBV6-2 or TRBV6-3 and TRBJ2-5; tentatively, D is TRBD2 (6 bases). The V gene's germline CDR1 is MNHEY and CDR2 SVGEGT. V shed 6 bases and J shed 7 bases, with 12 bases lying between them. CDR3 length equals 12 residues. CDR3 sequence reads: CASRGTSGTQYF. For the CDR3, the DNA is TGTGCCAGCAGGGGGACTTCTGGGACCCAGTACTTC.

The CDR3 here is CASSSRPGEEETQYF. CDR3 in DNA: TGTGCCAGCAGCTCTAGACCCGGGGAAGAAGAGACCCAGTACTTC. This chain uses TRBV11-2 with TRBJ2-5; D might be TRBD2 (5 bases). CDR1 is SGHAT, CDR2 FQNNGV, per germline. The CDR3 totals 15 residues. The V end was cut by 4 bases, the J end by 3 bases, with 15 bases between.

The CDR3 bases are TGTGCCAGCAGCTTGGGTAAGGGCACTGAAGCTTTCTTT. This sequence encodes CASSLGKGTEAFF. The rearrangement links TRBV5-6 to TRBJ1-1; D not certain. This CDR3 spans 13 amino acids. With 0 bases removed from V and 4 bases from J, the gap between germline ends came to 7 bases. CDR1 and CDR2 from the germline V gene are SGHDT and YYEEEE.

The table lists this clonotype with many counts. This chain connects TRBV4-3 to TRBJ2-7; no reliable D call. V lost 1 base and J lost 1, with 8 bases in between. The length of the CDR3 is 14 residues. Germline CDR1 LGHNA, CDR2 YSLEER. CDR3 nucleotide sequence: TGCGCCAGCAGCCAAGGTCGGCAGTCCTACGAGCAGTACTTC. Its protein product is CASSQGRQSYEQYF.

This chain links TRBV28 with TRBJ1-5, with a weak D call TRBD1 (5 bases). Germline V gene data show CDR1 as MDHEN and CDR2 as SYDVKM. Trimming cost V 8 bases and J 5 bases, with 10 bases left between them. The CDR3 has 12 amino acids. The CDR3 loop is CASWGGDQPQHF. In DNA form, the CDR3 reads TGTGCCAGCTGGGGGGGAGATCAGCCCCAGCATTTT.

This clonotype was detected many times. This chain connects TRBV11-2 to TRBJ1-1; 8 positions agree with TRBD1. The ends lost 5 bases at V and 5 bases at J; junction bases unmatched: 16. The CDR3 sequence is 17 residues long. Germline V gene data show CDR1 as SGHAT and CDR2 as FQNNGV. CDR3 sequence (DNA): TGTGCCAGCAGCCGACCTACAGGGGGATCAGGATGGACTGAAGCTTTCTTT. This encodes CASSRPTGGSGWTEAFF.

The V call is TRBV20-1, the J call TRBJ2-4, with a tentative D call TRBD2 (5 bases). The CDR3 loop spans 16 amino acids. CDR1 and CDR2 (germline): DFQATT, SNEGSKA (reference sequence). Trimming took 0 bases from V and 1 from J, leaving 13 bases between them. The CDR3 coding sequence is TGCAGTGCTAGAGATTATGATAGGAGGGCCAAAAACATTCAGTACTTC. It specifies CSARDYDRRAKNIQYF.

This clonotype was seen repeatedly, ten times or more. This chain links TRBV5-1 with TRBJ1-1, with TRBD1 as a possible D gene (5 bases). CDR3 length: 13 residues. Germline V CDR1 and CDR2: SGHRS, YFSETQ. The V end lost 4 bases, the J end lost 3 bases, and 10 bases lay between the germline ends. The CDR3 DNA reads as TGCGCCAGCAGCGGCCGGGGGTACACTGAAGCTTTCTTT. Translating gives CASSGRGYTEAFF.

The chain combines TRBV7-2 with TRBJ1-4; D is unclear. Germline V gives CDR1 SGHTA, CDR2 FQGNSA. CDR3 length: 13 residues. The V end was cut by 4 bases, the J end by 8 bases, with 11 bases between. CDR3 sequence: CASSSYLREKLFF. The CDR3, as DNA: TGTGCCAGCAGCTCGTACCTTAGGGAAAAACTGTTTTTT.

This clonotype appeared many times. This chain joins TRBV10-3 and TRBJ1-2; TRBD1 matches at 12 bases. Germline lookup yields CDR1 ENHRY and CDR2 SYGVKD. V shed 0 bases and J 4 bases; nucleotides not matched to a gene: 3. There are 16 residues in the CDR3. Written as DNA, the CDR3 is TGTGCCATCAGTGAGTCTGGGACAGGGGGCATCTATGGCTACACCTTC. Residues: CAISESGTGGIYGYTF.

The V and J genes are TRBV6-2 or TRBV6-3 and TRBJ1-5; D unresolved. V was cut by 7 bases and J by 1 base, with 14 bases left in between. CDR3 length: 15 amino acids. In germline, CDR1 is MNHEY, CDR2 SVGEGT. The CDR3 spells CASTLGWSSNQPQHF. CDR3 coding DNA: TGTGCCAGCACTCTCGGGTGGTCCAGCAATCAGCCCCAGCATTTT.

This clonotype has only a few counts. The J gene is TRBJ1-1, the V gene TRBV29-1; 7 bases map to TRBD1. After removal of 6 bases from V and 11 bases from J, the junction contained 6 bases not matched to a gene. In germline, CDR1 is SQVTM, CDR2 ANQGSEA. The CDR3 covers 10 residues. For the CDR3, the DNA is TGCAGCGTCAAAACAGGGGAGGCTTTCTTT. This translates into CSVKTGEAFF.

The V gene is TRBV28, the J gene TRBJ2-7; TRBD1 is a possible D gene (5 bases). Germline lookup yields CDR1 MDHEN and CDR2 SYDVKM. Trimming took off 1 base at V and 4 bases at J, with 11 bases between the two ends. The CDR3 has 14 residues. The CDR3 sequence is CASSLSGLGYEQYF. The CDR3 DNA reads as TGTGCCAGCAGTTTATCAGGGCTCGGATACGAGCAGTACTTC.

This clonotype was seen repeatedly, ten times or more. This rearrangement joins TRBV10-3 to TRBJ1-2; D not certain. This CDR3 comprises 13 residues. Deletions cut 3 bases from V and 4 bases from J, with 9 bases between. Germline V gives CDR1 ENHRY, CDR2 SYGVKD. The CDR3 nucleotides read TGTGCCATCAGTGACTCCGGGCTCTATGGCTACACCTTC. Translation gives CAISDSGLYGYTF.

The genes are TRBV11-2 and TRBJ2-7; 7 bases are shared with TRBD1. This CDR3 comprises 15 residues. V trimming: 3 bases; J trimming: 6 bases; junction bases outside the gene matches: 11. CDR1 and CDR2 from the germline V gene are SGHAT and FQNNGV. In nucleotides, the CDR3 is TGTGCCAGCAGCTTCGATCCGGGACAGACGGCCGAGCAGTACTTC. It yields the protein CASSFDPGQTAEQYF.